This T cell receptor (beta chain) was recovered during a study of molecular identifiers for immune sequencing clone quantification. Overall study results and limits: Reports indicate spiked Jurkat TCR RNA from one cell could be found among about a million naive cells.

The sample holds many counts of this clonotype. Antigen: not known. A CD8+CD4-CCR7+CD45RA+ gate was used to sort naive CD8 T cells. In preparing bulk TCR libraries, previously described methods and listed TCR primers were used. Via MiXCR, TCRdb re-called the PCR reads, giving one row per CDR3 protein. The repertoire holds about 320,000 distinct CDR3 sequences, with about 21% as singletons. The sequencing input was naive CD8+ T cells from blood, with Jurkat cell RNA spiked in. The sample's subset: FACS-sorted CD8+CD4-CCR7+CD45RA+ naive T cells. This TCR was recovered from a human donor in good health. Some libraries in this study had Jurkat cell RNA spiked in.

CDR3 DNA sequence: TGTGCCAGCAGGTTCAGGGGCTCCTACGAGCAGTACTTC. Translation gives CASRFRGSYEQYF. V is TRBV12-3 or TRBV12-4 and J is TRBJ2-7; TRBD1 is a possible D gene (6 bases). Trimming pared 6 bases from V and 0 bases from J, leaving 9 bases between. The CDR3 runs 13 residues.